The 11 T cell receptor beta chains below were found in one sample sequenced in a study of OX40 agonist ivuxolimab in advanced cancers. Libraries were prepared by immunoSEQ multiplex PCR; TCRdb keeps only in-frame clonotypes and omits some of them. The repertoire has 92,000 or so clones, about 80% of them found once; the top ten carry 5.8%. Material: CD4+ or CD8+ T cells sorted from blood, obtained in a trial of the OX40 agonist ivuxolimab. All receptors derive from an adult with an advanced solid tumor such as melanoma, head and neck, liver or kidney cancer.

J is TRBJ2-3 and V is TRBV5-6; D gene unclear. The CDR3 covers 15 residues. Trimming pared 4 bases from V and 4 bases from J, leaving 16 bases between. Germline CDR1 reads SGHDT; CDR2 reads YYEEEE. The CDR3 sequence is CASSLRIGPSDTQYF. CDR3 sequence (DNA): TGTGCCAGCAGCCTGCGGATCGGCCCATCAGATACGCAGTATTTT.

A word on this clone: Other DNA sequences within the sample encode an identical CDR3. V gene TRBV5-1 combines with J gene TRBJ1-5, with D uncertain. The CDR3 has 13 amino acids. V was clipped by 0 bases and J by 3 bases, with 4 bases between them. Germline CDR1 SGHRS, CDR2 YFSETQ. For the CDR3, the DNA is TGCGCCAGCAGCTTGGGCCCCAATCAGCCCCAGCATTTT. Protein sequence: CASSLGPNQPQHF. The full variable domain, completed using reference TRBV5-1 and TRBJ1-5, is KAGVTQTPRYLIKTRGQQVTLSCSPISGHRSVSWYQQTPGQGLQFLFEYFSETQRNKGNFPGRFSGRQFSNSRSEMNVSTLELGDSALYLCASSLGPNQPQHFGDGTRLSIL.

The chain carries TRBV7-3 and TRBJ1-2; weak D call: TRBD1 (6 bases). CDR3 length: 15 amino acids. V was shortened by 3 bases and J by 3 bases, with 14 bases between the two germline ends. The germline gives CDR1 SGHTA, CDR2 FQGTGA. The CDR3 region has the DNA TGTGCCAGCAGCTTCGATGGCAGGGGTGACTATGGCTACACCTTC. This codes for CASSFDGRGDYGYTF.

This clone was seen just once. This chain connects TRBV6-5 to TRBJ1-1; TRBD1 might be the D (6 bases). The CDR3 runs to 14 residues. Germline-derived CDR1 and CDR2 are MNHEY and SVGAGI. V lost 5 bases, J lost 0 bases, and 10 bases lay in between. CDR3 DNA: TGTGCCAGCAGTGGGAGGGGGGTGAACACTGAAGCTTTCTTT. This codes for CASSGRGVNTEAFF.

Concerning this clone: Other DNA sequences in the sample encode the same CDR3. This chain's CDR3 is CASSLSGGYGYTF. The CDR3 DNA sequence: TGTGCCAGCAGTTTATCAGGGGGCTATGGCTACACCTTC. The chain employs TRBV27 and TRBJ1-2; TRBD1 might be the D (6 bases). CDR1 MNHEY and CDR2 SMNVEV come from the germline V gene (reference sequence). V shed 0 bases and J shed 4 bases, with 6 bases lying between them. The CDR3 runs to 13 residues.

The chain uses TRBV6-1 and TRBJ1-5; D uncertain. This CDR3 is 16 amino acids long. Per germline, CDR1 MNHNS and CDR2 SASEGT. V lost 4 bases and J lost 3, with 16 bases in between. CDR3 sequence (DNA): TGTGCCAGCAGTGTGAGGTCCACGCTGGCCAATCAGCCCCAGCATTTT. This translates into CASSVRSTLANQPQHF.

This clone occurred a few times. This chain connects TRBV4-1 to TRBJ2-3; TRBD2 might be the D (6 bases). Germline V gene lookup returns CDR1 MGHRA and CDR2 YSYEKL. V lost 0 bases, J lost 4 bases, and 17 bases lay in between. This CDR3 region has 17 residues. CDR3 sequence (DNA): TGCGCCAGCAGCCAAGAGGGGACTCCCTCCCCCGCAGATACGCAGTATTTT. Its protein is CASSQEGTPSPADTQYF.

The chain uses TRBV7-9 and TRBJ1-1; perhaps TRBD1 as D (6 bases). The V gene's germline CDR1 is SEHNR and CDR2 FQNEAQ (reference sequence). Trimming removed 5 bases from V and 3 bases from J, with 13 bases in between. The CDR3 is 14 residues long. The CDR3 nucleotides are TGTGCCAGCAGCCACACAGGGATTGACACTGAAGCTTTCTTT. This translates into CASSHTGIDTEAFF.

V is TRBV9 and J is TRBJ1-4; D may be TRBD1 (5 bases). The CDR3 is 14 amino acids. With 5 bases removed from V and 8 bases from J, the gap between germline ends came to 16 bases. Germline V gene sequence: CDR1 SGDLS, CDR2 YYNGEE. The CDR3 DNA follows: TGTGCCAGCAGTGTCCGGGAGGGGCGGGAAAAACTGTTTTTT. Its protein product is CASSVREGREKLFF.

The chain recombines TRBV7-9 with TRBJ2-5; unclear D gene. CDR3 length: 13 residues. Germline assignment: CDR1 SEHNR and CDR2 FQNEAQ (reference sequence). The V end lost 3 bases, the J end lost 1 base, and 6 bases lay between the germline ends. DNA of the CDR3: TGTGCCAGCAGCTTTTCCACCCAAGAGACCCAGTACTTC. This gives the protein CASSFSTQETQYF. Full variable domain (outside the CDR3, taken from reference TRBV7-9 and TRBJ2-5): DTGVSQNPRHKITKRGQNVTFRCDPISEHNRLYWYRQTLGQGPEFLTYFQNEAQLEKSRLLSDRFSAERPKGSFSTLEIQRTEQGDSAMYLCASSFSTQETQYFGPGTRLLVL.

This chain connects TRBV18 to TRBJ2-5; 8 positions agree with TRBD2. Germline CDR1 and CDR2: KGHSH and LQKENI. The ends lost 0 bases at V and 2 bases at J; junction bases unmatched: 2. CDR3 length: 15 amino acids. CDR3 residues: CASSPPSSGQETQYF. In nucleotides, the CDR3 is TGTGCCAGCTCACCACCGTCTAGCGGGCAAGAGACCCAGTACTTC.